This T cell receptor (beta chain) was captured in a study of OX40 agonist ivuxolimab in advanced cancers. Sequencing was performed with immunoSEQ multiplex PCR; in TCRdb, only in-frame clones are kept and a portion is missing. The data contain roughly 100,000 clones, around 84% of them seen just once; the ten biggest clones take up roughly 1.1%. Trimming cost V 5 bases and J 0 bases, with 7 bases left between them. The V gene's germline CDR1 is SGHTA and CDR2 FQGTGA. There are 13 residues in the CDR3. The sample in question was CD4+ or CD8+ T cells sorted from blood, obtained in a trial of the OX40 agonist ivuxolimab. The TCR sequence derives from an adult with an advanced solid tumor such as melanoma, head and neck, liver or kidney cancer. The chain has TRBV7-3 and TRBJ1-1; unclear D gene. CDR3 DNA sequence: TGTGCCAGCAGCCTACAGATGAACACTGAAGCTTTCTTT. Its translation: CASSLQMNTEAFF. Filled out from reference TRBV7-3 and TRBJ1-1, the complete variable domain reads GAGVSQTPSNKVTEKGKYVELRCDPISGHTALYWYRQSLGQGPEFLIYFQGTGAADDSGLPNDRFFAVRPEGSVSTLKIQRTERGDSAVYLCASSLQMNTEAFFGQGTRLTVV.